The clone carrying this T cell receptor (beta chain) was picked up many times. This sample was included in a study of early T cells in non-severe SARS-CoV-2 infection. Study summary: Sequencing targeted bulk RNA from unsorted whole blood, leaving chains unpaired.

MiXCR was run by TCRdb on the 5' RACE reads, yielding one entry per CDR3 protein. The top ten hold roughly 5% of the sample, which has more than 90,000 distinct CDR3 sequences, 11% seen once. CDR3 length: 14 residues. Trimming cost V 6 bases and J 4 bases, with 13 bases left between them. The rearrangement joins TRBV12-3 or TRBV12-4 to TRBJ1-5; D is perhaps TRBD1 (5 bases). Sequencing was done on a sample of whole blood. This TCR came from an adult who was a healthcare worker with PCR-confirmed SARS-CoV-2 infection or an uninfected control (not recorded which). Written as DNA, the CDR3 is TGTGCCAGCAGACCGGGGACCTTGAATCAGCCCCAGCATTTT. This gives the protein CASRPGTLNQPQHF.